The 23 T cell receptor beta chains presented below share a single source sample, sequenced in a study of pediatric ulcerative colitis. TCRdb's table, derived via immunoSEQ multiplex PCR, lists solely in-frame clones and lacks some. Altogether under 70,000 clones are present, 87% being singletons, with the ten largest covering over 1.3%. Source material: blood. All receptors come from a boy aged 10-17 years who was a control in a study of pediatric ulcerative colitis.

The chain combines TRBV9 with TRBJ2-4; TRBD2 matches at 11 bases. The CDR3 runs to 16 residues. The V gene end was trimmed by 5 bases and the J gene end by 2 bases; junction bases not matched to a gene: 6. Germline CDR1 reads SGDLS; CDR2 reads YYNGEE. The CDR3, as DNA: TGTGCCAGCAGTCTTAGCGGGGGGGCAACCAAAAACATTCAGTACTTC. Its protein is CASSLSGGATKNIQYF. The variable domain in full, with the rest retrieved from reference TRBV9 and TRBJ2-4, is DSGVTQTPKHLITATGQRVTLRCSPRSGDLSVYWYQQSLDQGLQFLIQYYNGEERAKGNILERFSAQQFPDLHSELNLSSLELGDSALYFCASSLSGGATKNIQYFGAGTRLSVL.

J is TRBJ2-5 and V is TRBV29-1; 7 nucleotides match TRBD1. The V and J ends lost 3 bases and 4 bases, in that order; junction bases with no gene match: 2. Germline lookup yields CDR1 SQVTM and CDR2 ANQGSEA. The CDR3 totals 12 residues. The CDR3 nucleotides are TGCAGCGTTGATAGGGGGCTAGAGACCCAGTACTTC. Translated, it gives CSVDRGLETQYF.

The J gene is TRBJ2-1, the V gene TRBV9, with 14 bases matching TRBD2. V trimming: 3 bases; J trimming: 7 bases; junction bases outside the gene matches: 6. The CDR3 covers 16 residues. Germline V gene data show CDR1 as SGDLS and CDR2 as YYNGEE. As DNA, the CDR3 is TGTGCCAGCAGCGCGAGGGGACTAGCGGGGGCGAATGAGCAGTTCTTC. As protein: CASSARGLAGANEQFF.

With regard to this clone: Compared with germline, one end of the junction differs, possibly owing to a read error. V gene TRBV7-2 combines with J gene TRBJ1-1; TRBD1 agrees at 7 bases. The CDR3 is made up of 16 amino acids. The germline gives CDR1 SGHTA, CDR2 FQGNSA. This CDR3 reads CASSLGGQKVNTEAFF. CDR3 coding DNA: TGTGCCAGCAGTTTAGGGGGACAGAAGGTGAACACTGAAGCTTTCTTT.

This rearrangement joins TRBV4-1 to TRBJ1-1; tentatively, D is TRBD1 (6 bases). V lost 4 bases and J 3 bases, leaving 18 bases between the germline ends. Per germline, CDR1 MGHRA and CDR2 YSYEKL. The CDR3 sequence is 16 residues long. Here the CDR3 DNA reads TGCGCCAGCAGCCCCCCCGGGGGGGGGCAACACACTGAAGCTTTCTTT. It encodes CASSPPGGGQHTEAFF.

CDR3 sequence reads: CASRGTSGDFYEQYF. The CDR3 region has the DNA TGTGCCAGCAGGGGGACTAGCGGGGACTTCTACGAGCAGTACTTC. The chain uses TRBV2 and TRBJ2-7, with TRBD2 identical over 13 bases. Germline V CDR1 and CDR2: SNHLY, FYNNEI. The CDR3 length is 15 residues. V was clipped by 6 bases and J by 3 bases; unmatched bases: 5.

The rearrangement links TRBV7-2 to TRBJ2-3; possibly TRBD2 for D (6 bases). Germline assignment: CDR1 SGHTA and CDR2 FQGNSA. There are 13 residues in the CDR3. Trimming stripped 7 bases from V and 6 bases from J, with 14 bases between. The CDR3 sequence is CASTPGRGDTQYF. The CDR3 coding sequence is TGTGCCAGCACCCCGGGACGGGGGGATACGCAGTATTTT. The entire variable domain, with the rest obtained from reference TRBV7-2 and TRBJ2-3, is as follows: GAGVSQSPSNKVTEKGKDVELRCDPISGHTALYWYRQSLGQGLEFLIYFQGNSAPDKSGLPSDRFSAERTGGSVSTLTIQRTQQEDSAVYLCASTPGRGDTQYFGPGTRLTVL.

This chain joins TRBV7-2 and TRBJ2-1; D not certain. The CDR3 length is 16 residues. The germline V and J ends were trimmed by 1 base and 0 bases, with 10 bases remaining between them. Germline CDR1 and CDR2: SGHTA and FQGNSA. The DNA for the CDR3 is TGTGCCAGCAGCTTAGACCCAGCCAGCTCCTACAATGAGCAGTTCTTC. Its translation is CASSLDPASSYNEQFF.

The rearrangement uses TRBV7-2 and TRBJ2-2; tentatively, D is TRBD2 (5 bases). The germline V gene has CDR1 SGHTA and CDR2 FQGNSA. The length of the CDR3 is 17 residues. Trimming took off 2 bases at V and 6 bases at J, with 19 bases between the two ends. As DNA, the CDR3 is TGTGCCAGCAGCTTAAATCCCACTAGTCCCGCCGCCGGGGAGCTGTTTTTT. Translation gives CASSLNPTSPAAGELFF. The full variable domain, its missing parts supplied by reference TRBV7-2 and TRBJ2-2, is GAGVSQSPSNKVTEKGKDVELRCDPISGHTALYWYRQSLGQGLEFLIYFQGNSAPDKSGLPSDRFSAERTGGSVSTLTIQRTQQEDSAVYLCASSLNPTSPAAGELFFGEGSRLTVL.

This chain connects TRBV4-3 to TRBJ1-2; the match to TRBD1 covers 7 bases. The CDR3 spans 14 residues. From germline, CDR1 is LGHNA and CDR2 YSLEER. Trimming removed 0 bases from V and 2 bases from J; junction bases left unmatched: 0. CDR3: CASSQDRGNYGYTF. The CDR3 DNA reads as TGCGCCAGCAGCCAAGACAGGGGGAACTATGGCTACACCTTC.

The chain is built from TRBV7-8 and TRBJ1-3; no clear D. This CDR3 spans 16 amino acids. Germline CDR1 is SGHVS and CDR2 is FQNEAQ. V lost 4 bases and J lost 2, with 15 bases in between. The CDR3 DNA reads TGTGCCAGCAGCTCCCGTCCTACTGGCCCTGGAAACACCATATATTTT. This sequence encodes CASSSRPTGPGNTIYF.

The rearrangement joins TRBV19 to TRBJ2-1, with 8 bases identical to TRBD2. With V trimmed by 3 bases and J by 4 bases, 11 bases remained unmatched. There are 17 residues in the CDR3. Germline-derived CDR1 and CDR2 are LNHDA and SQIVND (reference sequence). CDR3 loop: CASSMQSGGQLYNEQFF. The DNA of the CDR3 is TGTGCCAGTAGTATGCAGAGCGGGGGACAACTATACAATGAGCAGTTCTTC.

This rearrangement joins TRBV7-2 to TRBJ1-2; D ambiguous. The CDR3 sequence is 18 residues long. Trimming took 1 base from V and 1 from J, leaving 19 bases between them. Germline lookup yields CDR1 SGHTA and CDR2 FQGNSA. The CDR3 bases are TGTGCCAGCAGCTTAGATGGCCGCGGCCGCGCCATTAACTATGGCTACACCTTC. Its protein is CASSLDGRGRAINYGYTF.

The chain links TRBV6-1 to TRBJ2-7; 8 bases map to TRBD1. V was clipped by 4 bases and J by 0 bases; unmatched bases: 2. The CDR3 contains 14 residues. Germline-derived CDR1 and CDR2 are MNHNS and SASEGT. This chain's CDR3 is CASSGTGGSYEQYF. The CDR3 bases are TGTGCCAGCAGTGGAACAGGGGGCTCCTACGAGCAGTACTTC.

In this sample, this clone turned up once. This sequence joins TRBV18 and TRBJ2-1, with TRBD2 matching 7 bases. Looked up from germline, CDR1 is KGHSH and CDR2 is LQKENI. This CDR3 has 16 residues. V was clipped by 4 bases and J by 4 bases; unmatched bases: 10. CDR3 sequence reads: CASSLQSGVDYNEQFF. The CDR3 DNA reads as TGTGCCAGCTCACTCCAGAGCGGGGTAGATTACAATGAGCAGTTCTTC.

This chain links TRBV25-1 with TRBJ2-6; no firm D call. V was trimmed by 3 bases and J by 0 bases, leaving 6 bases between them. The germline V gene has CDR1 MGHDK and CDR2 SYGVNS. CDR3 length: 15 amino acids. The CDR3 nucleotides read TGTGCCAGCAGTGAGGAGTACTCTGGGGCCAACGTCCTGACTTTC. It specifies CASSEEYSGANVLTF. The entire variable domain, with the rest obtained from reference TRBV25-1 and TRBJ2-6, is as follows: EADIYQTPRYLVIGTGKKITLECSQTMGHDKMYWYQQDPGMELHLIHYSYGVNSTEKGDLSSESTVSRIRTEHFPLTLESARPSHTSQYLCASSEEYSGANVLTFGAGSRLTVL.

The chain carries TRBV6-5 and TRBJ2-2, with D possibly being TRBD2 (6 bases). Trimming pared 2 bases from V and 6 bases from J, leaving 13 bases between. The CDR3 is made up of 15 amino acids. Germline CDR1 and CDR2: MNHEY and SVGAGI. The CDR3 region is CASSYRGEVSGELFF. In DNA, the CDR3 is TGTGCCAGCAGTTACAGAGGGGAGGTTTCCGGGGAGCTGTTTTTT.

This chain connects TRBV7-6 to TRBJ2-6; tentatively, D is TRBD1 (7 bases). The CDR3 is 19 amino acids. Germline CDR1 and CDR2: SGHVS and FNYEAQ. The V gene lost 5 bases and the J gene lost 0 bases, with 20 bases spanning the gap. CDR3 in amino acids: CASSRLWRDSDSGANVLTF. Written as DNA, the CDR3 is TGTGCCAGCAGCCGCCTCTGGAGGGACAGCGACTCTGGGGCCAACGTCCTGACTTTC.

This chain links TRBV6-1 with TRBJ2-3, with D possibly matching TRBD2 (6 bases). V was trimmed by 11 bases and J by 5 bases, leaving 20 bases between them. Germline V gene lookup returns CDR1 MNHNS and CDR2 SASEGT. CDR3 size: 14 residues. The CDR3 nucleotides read TGTGCCTGCGGGACGTGGGGTTCGGGAGATACGCAGTATTTT. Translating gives CACGTWGSGDTQYF.

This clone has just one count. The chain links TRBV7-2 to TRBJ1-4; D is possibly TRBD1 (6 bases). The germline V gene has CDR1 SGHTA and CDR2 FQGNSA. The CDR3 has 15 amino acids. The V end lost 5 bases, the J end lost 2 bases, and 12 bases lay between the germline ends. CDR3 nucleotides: TGTGCCAGCAGCGTACAACAGGGCACTAATGAAAAACTGTTTTTT. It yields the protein CASSVQQGTNEKLFF.

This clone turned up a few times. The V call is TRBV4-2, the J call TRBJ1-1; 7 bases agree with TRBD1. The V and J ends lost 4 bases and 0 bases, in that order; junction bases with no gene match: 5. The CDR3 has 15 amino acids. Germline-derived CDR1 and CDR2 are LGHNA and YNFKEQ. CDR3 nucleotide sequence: TGTGCCAGCAGCCCTATGACAGGGCTGAACACTGAAGCTTTCTTT. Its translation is CASSPMTGLNTEAFF.

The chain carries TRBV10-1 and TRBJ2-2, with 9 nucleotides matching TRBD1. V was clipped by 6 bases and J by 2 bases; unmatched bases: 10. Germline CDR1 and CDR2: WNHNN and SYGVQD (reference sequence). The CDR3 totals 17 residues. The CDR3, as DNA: TGCGCCAGCAGCCTCTTCGTGGGACAGGGAAACACCGGGGAGCTGTTTTTT. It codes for CASSLFVGQGNTGELFF.

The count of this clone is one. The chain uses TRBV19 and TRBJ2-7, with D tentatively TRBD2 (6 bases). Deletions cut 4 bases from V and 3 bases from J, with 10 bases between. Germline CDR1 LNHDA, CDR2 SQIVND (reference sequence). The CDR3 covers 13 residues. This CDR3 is CASSSQDYYEQYF. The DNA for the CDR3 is TGTGCCAGTAGTAGTCAGGACTACTACGAGCAGTACTTC.